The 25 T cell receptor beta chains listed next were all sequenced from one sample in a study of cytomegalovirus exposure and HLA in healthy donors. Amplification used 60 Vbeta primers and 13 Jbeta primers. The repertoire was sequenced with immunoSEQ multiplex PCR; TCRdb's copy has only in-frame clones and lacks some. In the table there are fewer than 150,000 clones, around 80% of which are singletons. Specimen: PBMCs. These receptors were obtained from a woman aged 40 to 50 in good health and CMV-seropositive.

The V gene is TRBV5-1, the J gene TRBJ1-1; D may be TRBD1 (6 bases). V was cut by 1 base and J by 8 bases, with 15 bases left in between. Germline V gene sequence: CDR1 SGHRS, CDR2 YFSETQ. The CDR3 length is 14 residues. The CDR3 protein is CASSLQGPRLEAFF. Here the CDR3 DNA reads TGCGCCAGCAGCTTGCAGGGGCCTAGATTAGAAGCTTTCTTT.

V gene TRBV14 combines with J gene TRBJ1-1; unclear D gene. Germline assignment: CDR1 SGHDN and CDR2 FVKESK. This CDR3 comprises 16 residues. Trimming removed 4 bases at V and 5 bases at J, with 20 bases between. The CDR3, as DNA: TGTGCCAGCAGCCCCCCGGGGTGGGGTTCTCATACTGAAGCTTTCTTT. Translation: CASSPPGWGSHTEAFF. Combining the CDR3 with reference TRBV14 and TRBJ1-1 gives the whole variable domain EAGVTQFPSHSVIEKGQTVTLRCDPISGHDNLYWYRRVMGKEIKFLLHFVKESKQDESGMPNNRFLAERTGGTYSTLKVQPAELEDSGVYFCASSPPGWGSHTEAFFGQGTRLTVV.

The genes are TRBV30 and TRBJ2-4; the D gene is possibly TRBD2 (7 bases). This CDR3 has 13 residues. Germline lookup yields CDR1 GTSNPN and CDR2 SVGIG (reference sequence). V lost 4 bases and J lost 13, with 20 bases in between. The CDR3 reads CAWTEGGRRAQYF. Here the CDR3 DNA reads TGTGCCTGGACCGAGGGGGGGCGGAGGGCACAGTACTTC.

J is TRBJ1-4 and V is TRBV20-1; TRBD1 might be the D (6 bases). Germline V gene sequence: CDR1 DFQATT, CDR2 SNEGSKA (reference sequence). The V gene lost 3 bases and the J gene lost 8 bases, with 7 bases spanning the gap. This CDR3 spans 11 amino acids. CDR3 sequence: CSARDREKLFF. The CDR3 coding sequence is TGCAGTGCTAGGGACAGAGAAAAACTGTTTTTT.

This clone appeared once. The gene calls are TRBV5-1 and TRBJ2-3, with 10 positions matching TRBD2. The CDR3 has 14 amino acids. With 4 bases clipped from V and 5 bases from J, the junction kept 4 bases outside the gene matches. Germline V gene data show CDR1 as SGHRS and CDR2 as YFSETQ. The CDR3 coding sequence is TGCGCCAGCAGCCTAGCGGGGGCGGGAGATACGCAGTATTTT. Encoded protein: CASSLAGAGDTQYF.

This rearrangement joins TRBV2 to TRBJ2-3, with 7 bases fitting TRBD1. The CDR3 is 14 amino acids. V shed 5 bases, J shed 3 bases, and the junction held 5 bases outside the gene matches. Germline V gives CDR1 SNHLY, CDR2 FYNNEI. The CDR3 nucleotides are TGTGCCAGCAGTACCGGGACAGAGACAGATACGCAGTATTTT. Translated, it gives CASSTGTETDTQYF.

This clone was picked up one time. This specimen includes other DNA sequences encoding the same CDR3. Here the CDR3 DNA reads TGTGCCTGGGGTGCCCGAGCGGATACGCAGTATTTT. Its protein is CAWGARADTQYF. The chain employs TRBV30 and TRBJ2-3; no clear D gene. Germline loops: CDR1 GTSNPN, CDR2 SVGIG (reference sequence). The CDR3 loop spans 12 amino acids. Trimming left V 5 bases short and J 6 bases short, with 12 bases between.

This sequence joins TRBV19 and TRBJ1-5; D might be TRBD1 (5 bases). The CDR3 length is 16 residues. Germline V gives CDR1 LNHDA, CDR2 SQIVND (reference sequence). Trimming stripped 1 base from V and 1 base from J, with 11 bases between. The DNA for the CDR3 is TGTGCCAGTAGTATAGCGGGCCGGGGGAGCAATCAGCCCCAGCATTTT. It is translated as CASSIAGRGSNQPQHF.

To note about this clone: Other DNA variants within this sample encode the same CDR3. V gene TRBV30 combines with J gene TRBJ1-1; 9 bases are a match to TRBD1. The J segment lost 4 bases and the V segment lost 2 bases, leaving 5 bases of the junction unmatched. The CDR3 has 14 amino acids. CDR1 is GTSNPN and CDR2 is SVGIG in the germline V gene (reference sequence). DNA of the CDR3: TGTGCCTGGAGTCTAGGGGGACAGGGCACTGAAGCTTTCTTT. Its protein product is CAWSLGGQGTEAFF.

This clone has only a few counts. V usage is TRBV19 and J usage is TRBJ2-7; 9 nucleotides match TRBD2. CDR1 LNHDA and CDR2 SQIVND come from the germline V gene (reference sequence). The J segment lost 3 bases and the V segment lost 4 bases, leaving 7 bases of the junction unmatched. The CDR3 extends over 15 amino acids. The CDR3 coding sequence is TGTGCCAGTAGTACCAACTGGCGGGGGGGCTACGAGCAGTACTTC. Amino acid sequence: CASSTNWRGGYEQYF.

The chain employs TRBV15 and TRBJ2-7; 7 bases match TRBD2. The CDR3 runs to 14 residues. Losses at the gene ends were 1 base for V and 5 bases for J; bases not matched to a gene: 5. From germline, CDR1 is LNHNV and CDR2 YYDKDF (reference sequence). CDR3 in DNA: TGTGCCACCAGCAGAGGCGGGAGAAAGGACGAGCAGTACTTC. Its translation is CATSRGGRKDEQYF.

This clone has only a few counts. The CDR3 sequence: CASSLYGNTEAFF. Written as DNA, the CDR3 is TGTGCCAGCAGTTTGTACGGGAACACTGAAGCTTTCTTT. The chain is built from TRBV6-5 and TRBJ1-1; no clear D. The CDR3 is 13 residues long. V gave up 4 bases and J gave up 1 base, with 7 bases separating them. Germline V gene data show CDR1 as MNHEY and CDR2 as SVGAGI.

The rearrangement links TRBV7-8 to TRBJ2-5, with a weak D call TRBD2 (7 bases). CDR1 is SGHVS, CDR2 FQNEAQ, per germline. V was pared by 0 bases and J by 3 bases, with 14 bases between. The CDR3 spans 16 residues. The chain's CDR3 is CASSLARGQGKETQYF. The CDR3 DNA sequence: TGTGCCAGCAGCTTAGCGCGGGGGCAGGGGAAAGAGACCCAGTACTTC. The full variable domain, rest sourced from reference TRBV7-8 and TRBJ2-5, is GAGVSQSPRYKVAKRGQDVALRCDPISGHVSLFWYQQALGQGPEFLTYFQNEAQLDKSGLPSDRFFAERPEGSVSTLKIQRTQQEDSAVYLCASSLARGQGKETQYFGPGTRLLVL.

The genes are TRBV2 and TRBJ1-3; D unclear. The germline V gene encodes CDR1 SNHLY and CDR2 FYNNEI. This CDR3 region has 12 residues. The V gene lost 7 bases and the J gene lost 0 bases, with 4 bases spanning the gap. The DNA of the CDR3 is TGTGCCAGCACCTCCTCTGGAAACACCATATATTTT. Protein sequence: CASTSSGNTIYF.

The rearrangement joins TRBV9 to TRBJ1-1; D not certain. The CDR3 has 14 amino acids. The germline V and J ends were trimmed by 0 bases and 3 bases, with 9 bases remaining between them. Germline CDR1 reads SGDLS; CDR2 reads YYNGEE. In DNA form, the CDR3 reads TGTGCCAGCAGCGTAGCCCGAGGGTACACTGAAGCTTTCTTT. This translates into CASSVARGYTEAFF.

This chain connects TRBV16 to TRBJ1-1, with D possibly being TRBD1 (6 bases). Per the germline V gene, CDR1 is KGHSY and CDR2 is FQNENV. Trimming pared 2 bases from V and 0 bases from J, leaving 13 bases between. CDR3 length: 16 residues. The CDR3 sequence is CASSQPHRAMNTEAFF. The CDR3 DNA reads TGTGCCAGCAGCCAACCCCACAGGGCCATGAACACTGAAGCTTTCTTT.

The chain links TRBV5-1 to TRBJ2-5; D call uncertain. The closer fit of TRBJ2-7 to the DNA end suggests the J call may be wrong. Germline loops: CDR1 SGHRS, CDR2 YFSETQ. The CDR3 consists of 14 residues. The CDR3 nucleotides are TGCGCCAGCAGCTTGGGGGCAGCCACCTACGAGCAGTACTTC. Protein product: CASSLGAATYEQYF.

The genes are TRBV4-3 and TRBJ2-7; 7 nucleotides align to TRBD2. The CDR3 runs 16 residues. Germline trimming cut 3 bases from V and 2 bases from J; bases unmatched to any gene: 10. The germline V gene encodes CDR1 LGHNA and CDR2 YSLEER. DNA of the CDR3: TGCGCCAGCAGCCAGAGGGGAGGGAGGGAAACCTACGAGCAGTACTTC. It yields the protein CASSQRGGRETYEQYF.

CDR3 protein: CASSPGTGYYEQYF. In nucleotides, the CDR3 is TGTGCCAGCAGTCCTGGGACAGGCTACTACGAGCAGTACTTC. This chain connects TRBV27 to TRBJ2-7, with 8 bases lining up with TRBD1. The junction had 6 bases not matched to a gene; V was cut back by 5 bases and J by 3 bases. The CDR3 spans 14 residues. Germline lookup yields CDR1 MNHEY and CDR2 SMNVEV (reference sequence).

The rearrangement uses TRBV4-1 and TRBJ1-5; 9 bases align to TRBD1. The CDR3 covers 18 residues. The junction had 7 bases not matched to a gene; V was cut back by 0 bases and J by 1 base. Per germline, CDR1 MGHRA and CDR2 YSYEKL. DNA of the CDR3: TGCGCCAGCAGCCAAGATTTGGGACAGGGACGAAGCAATCAGCCCCAGCATTTT. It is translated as CASSQDLGQGRSNQPQHF.

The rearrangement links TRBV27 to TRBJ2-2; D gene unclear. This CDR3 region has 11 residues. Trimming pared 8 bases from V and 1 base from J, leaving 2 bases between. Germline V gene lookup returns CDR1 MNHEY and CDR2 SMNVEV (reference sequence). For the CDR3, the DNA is TGTGCCAGCCGGAACACCGGGGAGCTGTTTTTT. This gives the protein CASRNTGELFF.

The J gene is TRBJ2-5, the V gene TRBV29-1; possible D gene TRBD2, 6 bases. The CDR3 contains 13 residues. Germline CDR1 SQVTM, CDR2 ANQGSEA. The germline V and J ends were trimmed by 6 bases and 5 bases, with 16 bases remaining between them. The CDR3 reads CSVRPGDGETQYF. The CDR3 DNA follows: TGCAGCGTACGGCCGGGGGACGGGGAGACCCAGTACTTC.

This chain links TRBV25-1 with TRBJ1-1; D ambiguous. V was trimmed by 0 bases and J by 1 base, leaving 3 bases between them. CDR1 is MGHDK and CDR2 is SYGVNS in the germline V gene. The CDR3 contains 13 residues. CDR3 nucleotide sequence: TGTGCCAGCAGTGAATATCGGAACACTGAAGCTTTCTTT. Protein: CASSEYRNTEAFF.

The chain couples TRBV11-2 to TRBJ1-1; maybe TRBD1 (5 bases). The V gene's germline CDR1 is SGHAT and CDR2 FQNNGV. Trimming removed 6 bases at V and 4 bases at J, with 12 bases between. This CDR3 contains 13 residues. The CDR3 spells CASSNQGGTEAFF. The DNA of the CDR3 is TGTGCCAGCAGTAATCAGGGCGGCACTGAAGCTTTCTTT.

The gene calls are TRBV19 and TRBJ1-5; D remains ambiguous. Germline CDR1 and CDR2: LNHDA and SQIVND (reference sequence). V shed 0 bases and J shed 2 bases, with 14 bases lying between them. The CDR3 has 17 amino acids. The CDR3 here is CASSIDRSADRNQPQHF. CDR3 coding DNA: TGTGCCAGTAGTATAGATCGGAGCGCCGATCGCAATCAGCCCCAGCATTTT.